What follows is one TCR beta chain and its context. Trimming at V came to 6 bases and at J to 7 bases, leaving 7 bases not matched to a gene. The CDR3 covers 15 residues. Germline V gene sequence: CDR1 SGHTA, CDR2 FQGTGA. The data were taken from a study of blood T cell repertoires in COVID-19. Sequenced by immunoSEQ multiplex PCR; TCRdb stores in-frame clones only, minus some. The data hold around 250,000 clones, with 70% to 90% observed a single time. The receptor was isolated from a woman between 50 and 59 years old who had recovered from COVID-19. The sample comprised PBMCs or T cells enriched from blood (not recorded which). The V and J genes are TRBV7-3 and TRBJ2-3; 13 nucleotides match TRBD2. CDR3 residues: CASSPGLAGAYTQYF. Written as DNA, the CDR3 is TGTGCCAGCAGTCCCGGACTAGCGGGAGCATATACGCAGTATTTT.